This T cell receptor (beta chain) derives from a study of shared clonotypes between healthy human individuals (dated by TCRdb to between 2020 and 2021). About the full investigation: Three men and a couple of women, aged 18 to 49 years, made up the cohort. To increase sequencing depth and limit assay-specific biases, TCR repertoire library preparation and sequencing were carried out by different laboratories using diverse techniques. Per donor, leukapheresis produced somewhere between about 0.9 and 9.5 billion PBMCs. To estimate repertoire size and how much clonotype sharing occurs between individuals, the study deeply sequenced the blood TCR repertoires of about 5 healthy adults. On the study overall, not on this receptor specifically: Pairwise subsampling indicated that sequencing depth was expected to affect the degree of clonotype sharing among donors. The small number of donors limited the genetic and exposure-history diversity represented. Sampling was limited to blood, and TCR repertoires in tissue likely differ from TCR repertoires in blood.

The donors were healthy, HIV-negative adults who had no recently reported acute infections or vaccinations. All donors were Caucasian adults living in Nashville, Tennessee, USA. For unsorted samples, 85 million to 100 million PBMCs were counted, and genomic DNA was extracted using the QIAamp DNA Blood Mini kit. Blood was obtained by leukapheresis, after which PBMCs were separated by Ficoll-Histopaque density gradient centrifugation and cryopreserved in liquid nitrogen vapor phase. In the case of this clone: No cognate antigen has been identified for it. One base away there is no much larger clone; base qualities are not given. This specimen includes other DNA sequences encoding the same CDR3.

The CDR3 sequence holds 15 residues, the cysteine and phenylalanine included. Only the CDR3 portion is preserved as DNA: 45 bases, with reading frame beginning at the first base. V lost 5 bases and J lost 2 bases, and the count of bases not matched to a germline gene is 3. The germline V gene encodes CDR1 SGHTA and CDR2 FQGNSA. Using the deep immunoSEQ assay, multiplex PCR amplified TCR CDR3 regions from genomic DNA. Genomic DNA extracted from each cell subset was distributed evenly over all wells of several immunoSEQ 96-well plates, and each plate served as one replicate. For unsorted PBMC, approximately 310 ng genomic DNA, equal to approximately 30,000 T cell genomes, was loaded into each replicate PCR. Unsorted PBMC genomic DNA was sequenced across ten immunoSEQ deep assay plates. Purified libraries were quantified with a Qubit 3.0 fluorometer, sized on a Bioanalyzer 2100, and re-quantified with the KAPA Library Quantification kit. Each immunoSEQ 96-well plate was sequenced on its own single-read 150-cycle Illumina NextSeq 550 flow cell. On the authors' methods: Because only junctional sequences without quality scores were contained in the immunoSEQ output, filtering matching that applied to full-length reads could not be performed. Sequences were annotated with PyIR, a Python wrapper for IgBLAST v1.9, and V/J genes and CDR3 were assigned using IMGT germline references. Any read was removed if the V/J assignment was weak (E-value above 1e-6), the CDR3 was missing, or the read contained stop codons, out-of-frame junctions, or ambiguous translated residues. A V3J clonotype was defined by an identical inferred V gene, J gene, and CDR3 amino acid sequence. Percentage overlap between repertoires was computed as shared unique clonotypes divided by the size of the smaller repertoire. RTK rarefaction, the Chao1 estimator, and Recon v2.1 estimates of unobserved clonotypes were used to assess repertoire richness. TCRdb limited this immuneACCESS table to in-frame rearrangements with V and J called. A share of clones is missing; checked studies link under half to unresolved V genes, and the rest is unexplained. The D gene and trimming were derived from the DNA, and the V and J assignments and clone size from that table. The sample data list about 480,000 clones, and about 80% of these were observed just once. Together, the top ten hold about 12% of the sample.

The source is a woman aged 40-49 years in good health. Some clones in this sample may be carry-over from other donors' samples. The sequencing sample was made of PBMCs. Recombination connected TRBV7-2 to TRBJ2-7; TRBD2 fits 13 bases in the junction. The nucleotide sequence is given as TGTGCCAGCAGCCCAACTAGCGGGAGGGCCTACGAGCAGTACTTC. Translated, it reads CASSPTSGRAYEQYF.